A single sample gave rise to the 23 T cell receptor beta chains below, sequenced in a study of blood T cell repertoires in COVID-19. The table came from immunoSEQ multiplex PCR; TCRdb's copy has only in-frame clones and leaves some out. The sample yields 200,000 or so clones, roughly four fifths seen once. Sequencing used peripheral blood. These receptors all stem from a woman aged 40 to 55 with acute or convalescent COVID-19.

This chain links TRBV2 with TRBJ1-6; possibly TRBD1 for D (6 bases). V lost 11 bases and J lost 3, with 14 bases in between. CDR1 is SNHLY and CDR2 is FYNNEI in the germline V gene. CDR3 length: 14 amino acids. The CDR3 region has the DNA TGTGCCGGCTCACGCAGGGGCTATAATTCACCCCTCCACTTT. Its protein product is CAGSRRGYNSPLHF.

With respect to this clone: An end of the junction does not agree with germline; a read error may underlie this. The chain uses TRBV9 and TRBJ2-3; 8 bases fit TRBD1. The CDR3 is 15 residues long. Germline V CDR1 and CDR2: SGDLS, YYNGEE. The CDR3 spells CASSGDRGNTDAQYF. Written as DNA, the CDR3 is TGTGCCAGCAGCGGAGACAGGGGAAACACAGATGCGCAGTATTTT.

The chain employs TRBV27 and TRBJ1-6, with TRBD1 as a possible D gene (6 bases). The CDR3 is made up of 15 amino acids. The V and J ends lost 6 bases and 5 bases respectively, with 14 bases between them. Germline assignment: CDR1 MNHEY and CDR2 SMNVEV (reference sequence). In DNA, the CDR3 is TGTGCCAGCAGCACTCCGGGACAAGATAATTCACCCCTCCACTTT. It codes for CASSTPGQDNSPLHF.

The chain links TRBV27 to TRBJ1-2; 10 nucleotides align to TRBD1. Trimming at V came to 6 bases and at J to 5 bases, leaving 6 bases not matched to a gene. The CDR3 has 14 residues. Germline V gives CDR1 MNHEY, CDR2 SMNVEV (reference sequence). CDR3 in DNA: TGTGCCAGCAGCTGGAGGGGACAGGGGTATGGCTACACCTTC. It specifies CASSWRGQGYGYTF.

The CDR3 region has the DNA TGTGCCAGCATGAGAGCGCTCTCCTACGAGCAGTACTTC. Its translation: CASMRALSYEQYF. The chain combines TRBV6-6 with TRBJ2-7, with D uncertain. The V gene's germline CDR1 is MNHNY and CDR2 SVGAGI (reference sequence). CDR3 length: 13 residues. The V and J ends lost 7 bases and 0 bases respectively, with 10 bases between them.

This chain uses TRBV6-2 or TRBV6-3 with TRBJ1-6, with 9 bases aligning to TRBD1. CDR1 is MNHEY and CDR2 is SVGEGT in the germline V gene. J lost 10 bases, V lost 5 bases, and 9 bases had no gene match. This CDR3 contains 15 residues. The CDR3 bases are TGTGCCAGCAGTGACCCGGGACAGGGTAAATCACCCCTCCACTTT. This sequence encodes CASSDPGQGKSPLHF.

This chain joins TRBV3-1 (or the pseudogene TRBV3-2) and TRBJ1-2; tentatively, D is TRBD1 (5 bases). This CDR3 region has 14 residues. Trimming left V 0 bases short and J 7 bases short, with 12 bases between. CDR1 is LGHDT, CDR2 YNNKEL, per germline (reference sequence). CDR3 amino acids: CASSQDGGFSGYTF. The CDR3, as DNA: TGTGCCAGCAGCCAAGATGGGGGGTTCAGTGGCTACACCTTC.

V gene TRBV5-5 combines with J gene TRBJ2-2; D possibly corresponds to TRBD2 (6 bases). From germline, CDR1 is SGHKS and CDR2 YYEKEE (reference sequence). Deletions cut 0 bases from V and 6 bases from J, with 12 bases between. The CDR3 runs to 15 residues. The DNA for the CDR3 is TGTGCCAGCAGCTTGGGTTGGAGGGGAGCCGGGGAGCTGTTTTTT. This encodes CASSLGWRGAGELFF.

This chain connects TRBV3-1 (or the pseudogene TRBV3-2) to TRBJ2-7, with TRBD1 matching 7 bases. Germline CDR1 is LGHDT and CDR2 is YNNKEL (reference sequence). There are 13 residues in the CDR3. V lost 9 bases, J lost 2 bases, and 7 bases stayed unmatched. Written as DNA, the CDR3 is TGTGCCAGGCCGGGACAGCCAACCTACGAGCAGTACTTC. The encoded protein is CARPGQPTYEQYF.

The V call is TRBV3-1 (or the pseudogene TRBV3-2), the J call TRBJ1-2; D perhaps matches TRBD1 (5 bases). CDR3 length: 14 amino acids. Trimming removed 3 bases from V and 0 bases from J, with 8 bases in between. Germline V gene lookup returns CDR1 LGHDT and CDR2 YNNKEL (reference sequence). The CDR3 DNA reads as TGTGCCAGCAGCCAGGGGCCTACTAACTATGGCTACACCTTC. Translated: CASSQGPTNYGYTF.

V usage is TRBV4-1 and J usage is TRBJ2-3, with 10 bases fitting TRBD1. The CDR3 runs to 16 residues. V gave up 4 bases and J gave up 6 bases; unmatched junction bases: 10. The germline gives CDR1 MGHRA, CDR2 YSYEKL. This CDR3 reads CASSRSGGTGADTQYF. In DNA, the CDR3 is TGCGCCAGCAGCCGCTCCGGGGGGACAGGGGCCGATACGCAGTATTTT.

For the CDR3, the DNA is TGCGCCAGCAGGGAGGGCCGGGGTGGGAGGTCCTACGAGCAGTACTTC. This gives the protein CASREGRGGRSYEQYF. This chain connects TRBV5-1 to TRBJ2-7; maybe TRBD2 (6 bases). This CDR3 region has 16 residues. Germline V CDR1 and CDR2: SGHRS, YFSETQ. The ends were cut back, 5 bases at V and 1 base at J, with 19 bases in the middle.

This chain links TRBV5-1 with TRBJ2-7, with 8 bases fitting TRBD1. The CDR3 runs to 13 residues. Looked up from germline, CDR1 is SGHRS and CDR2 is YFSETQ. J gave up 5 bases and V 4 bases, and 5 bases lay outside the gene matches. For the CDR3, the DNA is TGCGCCAGCAGCCTCCCAGGGGGCAACGAGCAGTACTTC. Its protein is CASSLPGGNEQYF. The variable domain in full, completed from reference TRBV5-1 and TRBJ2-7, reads KAGVTQTPRYLIKTRGQQVTLSCSPISGHRSVSWYQQTPGQGLQFLFEYFSETQRNKGNFPGRFSGRQFSNSRSEMNVSTLELGDSALYLCASSLPGGNEQYFGPGTRLTVT.

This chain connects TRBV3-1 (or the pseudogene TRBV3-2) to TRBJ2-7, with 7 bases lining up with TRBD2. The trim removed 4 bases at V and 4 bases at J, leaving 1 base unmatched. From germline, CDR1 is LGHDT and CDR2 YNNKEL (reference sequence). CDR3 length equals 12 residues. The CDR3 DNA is TGTGCCAGCAGCCGGACTAGTTACGAGCAGTACTTC. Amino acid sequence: CASSRTSYEQYF.

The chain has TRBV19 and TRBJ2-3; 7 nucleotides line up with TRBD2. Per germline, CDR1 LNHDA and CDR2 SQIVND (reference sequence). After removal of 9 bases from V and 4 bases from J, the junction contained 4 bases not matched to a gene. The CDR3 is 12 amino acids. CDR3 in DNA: TGTGCCAGCGAGCGGGATGCAGATACGCAGTATTTT. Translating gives CASERDADTQYF.

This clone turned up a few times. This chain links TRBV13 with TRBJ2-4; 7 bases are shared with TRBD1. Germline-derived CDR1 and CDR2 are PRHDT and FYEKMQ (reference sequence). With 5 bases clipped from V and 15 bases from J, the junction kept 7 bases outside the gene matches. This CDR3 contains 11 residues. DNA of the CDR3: TGTGCCAGCAGCAGGACAGGTCCTCTGTACTTC. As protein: CASSRTGPLYF.

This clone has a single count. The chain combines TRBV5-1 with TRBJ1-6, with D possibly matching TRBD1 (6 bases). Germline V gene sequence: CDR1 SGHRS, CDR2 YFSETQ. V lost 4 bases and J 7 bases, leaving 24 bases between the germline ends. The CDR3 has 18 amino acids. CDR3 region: CASSLQPGQRGLNSPLHF. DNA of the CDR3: TGCGCCAGCAGCCTACAACCAGGACAGCGGGGGCTGAATTCACCCCTCCACTTT.

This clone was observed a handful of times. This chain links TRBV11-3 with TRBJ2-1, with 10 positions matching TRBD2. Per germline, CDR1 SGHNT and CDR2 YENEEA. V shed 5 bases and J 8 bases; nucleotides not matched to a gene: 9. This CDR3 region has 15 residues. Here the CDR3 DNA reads TGTGCCAGCAGCCCTCACTCTAGCGGGGGATATGAGCAGTTCTTC. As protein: CASSPHSSGGYEQFF.

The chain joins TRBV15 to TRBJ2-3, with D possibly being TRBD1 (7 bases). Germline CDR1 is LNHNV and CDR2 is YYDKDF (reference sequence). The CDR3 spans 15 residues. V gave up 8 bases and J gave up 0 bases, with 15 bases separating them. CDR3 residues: CATQGGGSSTDTQYF. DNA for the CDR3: TGTGCCACCCAGGGGGGAGGCTCTAGCACAGATACGCAGTATTTT.

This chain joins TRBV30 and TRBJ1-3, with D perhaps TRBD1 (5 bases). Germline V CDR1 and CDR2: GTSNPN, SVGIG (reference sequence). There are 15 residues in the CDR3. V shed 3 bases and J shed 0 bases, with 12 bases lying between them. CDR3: CAWRGGFYSGNTIYF. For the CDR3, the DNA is TGTGCCTGGAGGGGGGGGTTCTACTCTGGAAACACCATATATTTT. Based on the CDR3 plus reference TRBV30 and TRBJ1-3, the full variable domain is SQTIHQWPATLVQPVGSPLSLECTVEGTSNPNLYWYRQAAGRGLQLLFYSVGIGQISSEVPQNLSASRPQDRQFILSSKKLLLSDSGFYLCAWRGGFYSGNTIYFGEGSWLTVV.

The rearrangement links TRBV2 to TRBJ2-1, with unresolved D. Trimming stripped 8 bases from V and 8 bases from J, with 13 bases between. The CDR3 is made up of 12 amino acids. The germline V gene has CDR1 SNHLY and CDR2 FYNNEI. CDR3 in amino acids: CASPGTGDEQFF. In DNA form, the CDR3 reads TGTGCCAGCCCCGGTACTGGTGATGAGCAGTTCTTC.

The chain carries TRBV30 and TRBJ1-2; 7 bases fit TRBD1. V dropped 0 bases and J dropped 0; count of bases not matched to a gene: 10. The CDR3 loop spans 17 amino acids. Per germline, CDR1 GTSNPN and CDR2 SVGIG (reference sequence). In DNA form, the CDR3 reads TGTGCCTGGAGTGTTACAACCTGGGACAGATCTAACTATGGCTACACCTTC. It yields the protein CAWSVTTWDRSNYGYTF.

CDR3 DNA sequence: TGTGCCAGCAGCCAAGCAGGGTTTAGCTATGGCTACACCTTC. This sequence encodes CASSQAGFSYGYTF. This chain links TRBV5-6 with TRBJ1-2; possibly TRBD1 for D (5 bases). There are 14 residues in the CDR3. V dropped 4 bases and J dropped 4 bases, with 14 bases sitting between them. The germline V gene encodes CDR1 SGHDT and CDR2 YYEEEE.